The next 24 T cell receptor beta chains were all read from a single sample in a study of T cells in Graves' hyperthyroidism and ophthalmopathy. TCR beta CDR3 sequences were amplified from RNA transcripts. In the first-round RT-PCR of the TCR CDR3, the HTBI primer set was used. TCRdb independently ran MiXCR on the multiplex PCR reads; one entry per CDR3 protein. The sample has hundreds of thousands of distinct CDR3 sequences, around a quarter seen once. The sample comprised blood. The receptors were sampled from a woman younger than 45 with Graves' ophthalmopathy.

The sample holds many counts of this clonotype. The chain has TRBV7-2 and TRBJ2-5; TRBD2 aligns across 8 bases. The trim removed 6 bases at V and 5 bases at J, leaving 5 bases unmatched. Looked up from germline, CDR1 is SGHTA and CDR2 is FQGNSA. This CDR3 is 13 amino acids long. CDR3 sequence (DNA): TGTGCCAGCAGGTTGCGGGGGGAGGAGACCCAGTACTTC. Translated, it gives CASRLRGEETQYF.

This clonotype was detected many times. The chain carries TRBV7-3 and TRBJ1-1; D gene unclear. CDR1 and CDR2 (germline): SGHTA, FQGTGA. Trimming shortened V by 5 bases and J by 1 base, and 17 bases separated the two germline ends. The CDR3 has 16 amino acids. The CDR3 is CASSPSAQPPNTEAFF. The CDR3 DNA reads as TGTGCCAGCAGCCCCTCTGCCCAACCACCGAACACTGAAGCTTTCTTT.

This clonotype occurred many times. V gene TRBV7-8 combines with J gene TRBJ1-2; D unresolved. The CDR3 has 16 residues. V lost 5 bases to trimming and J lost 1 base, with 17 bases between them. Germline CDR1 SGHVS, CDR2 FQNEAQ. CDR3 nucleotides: TGTGCCAGCAGCCCCAACCGGGCAGGCAGTAACTATGGCTACACCTTC. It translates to CASSPNRAGSNYGYTF.

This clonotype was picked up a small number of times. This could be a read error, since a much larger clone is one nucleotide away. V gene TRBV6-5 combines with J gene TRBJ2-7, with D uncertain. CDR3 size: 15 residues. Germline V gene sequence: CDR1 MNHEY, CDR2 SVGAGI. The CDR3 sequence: CASSYDPDGIHELYF. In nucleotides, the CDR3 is TGTGCCAGCAGTTATGACCCGGATGGTATCCACGAGCTGTACTTC.

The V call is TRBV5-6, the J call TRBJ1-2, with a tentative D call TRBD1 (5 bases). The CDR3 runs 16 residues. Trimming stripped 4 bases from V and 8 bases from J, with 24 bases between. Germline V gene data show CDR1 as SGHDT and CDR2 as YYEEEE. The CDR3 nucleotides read TGTGCCAGCAGCCCGGATCCGGGACGGAGCAGGTGCGGCTACACCTTC. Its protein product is CASSPDPGRSRCGYTF.

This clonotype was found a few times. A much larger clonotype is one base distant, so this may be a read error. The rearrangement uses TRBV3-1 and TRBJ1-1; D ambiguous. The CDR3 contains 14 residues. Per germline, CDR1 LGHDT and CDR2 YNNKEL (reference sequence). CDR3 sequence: CSSSQGGWDTEAFF. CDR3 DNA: TGTTCCAGCAGCCAAGGAGGGTGGGACACTGAAGCTTTCTTT.

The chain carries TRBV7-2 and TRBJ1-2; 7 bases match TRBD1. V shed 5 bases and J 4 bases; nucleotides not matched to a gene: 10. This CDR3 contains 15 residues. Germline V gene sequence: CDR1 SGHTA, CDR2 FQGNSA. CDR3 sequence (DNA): TGTGCCAGCAGCCAAAACAACAGGGGATTCTATGGCTACACCTTC. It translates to CASSQNNRGFYGYTF. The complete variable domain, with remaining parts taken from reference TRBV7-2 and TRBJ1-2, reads GAGVSQSPSNKVTEKGKDVELRCDPISGHTALYWYRQSLGQGLEFLIYFQGNSAPDKSGLPSDRFSAERTGGSVSTLTIQRTQQEDSAVYLCASSQNNRGFYGYTFGSGTRLTVV.

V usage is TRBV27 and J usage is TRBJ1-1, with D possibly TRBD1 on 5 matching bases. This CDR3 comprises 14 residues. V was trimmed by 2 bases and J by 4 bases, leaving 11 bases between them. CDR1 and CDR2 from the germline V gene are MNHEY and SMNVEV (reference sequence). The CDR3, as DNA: TGTGCCAGCAGTTTACAGGGTTGGGCCACTGAAGCTTTCTTT. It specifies CASSLQGWATEAFF.

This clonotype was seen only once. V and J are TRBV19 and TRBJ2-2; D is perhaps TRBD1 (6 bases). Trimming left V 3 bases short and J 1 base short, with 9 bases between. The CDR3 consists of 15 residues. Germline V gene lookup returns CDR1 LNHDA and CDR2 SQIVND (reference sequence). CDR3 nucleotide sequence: TGTGCCAGTAGTATTCGGACAGAGAACACCGGGGAGCTGTTTTTT. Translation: CASSIRTENTGELFF.

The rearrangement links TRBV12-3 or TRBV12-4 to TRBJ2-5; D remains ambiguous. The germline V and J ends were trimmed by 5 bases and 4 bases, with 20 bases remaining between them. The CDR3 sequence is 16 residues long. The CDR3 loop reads CASSDSGLFLGETQYF. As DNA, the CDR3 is TGTGCCAGCAGTGATTCCGGGCTTTTTTTAGGAGAGACCCAGTACTTC.

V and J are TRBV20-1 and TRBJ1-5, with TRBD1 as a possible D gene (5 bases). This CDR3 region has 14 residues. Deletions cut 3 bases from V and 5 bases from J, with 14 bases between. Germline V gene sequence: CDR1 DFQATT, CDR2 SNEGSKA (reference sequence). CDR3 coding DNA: TGCAGTGCTAGTCCGTCCAGGGAGGATCAGCCCCAGCATTTT. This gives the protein CSASPSREDQPQHF.

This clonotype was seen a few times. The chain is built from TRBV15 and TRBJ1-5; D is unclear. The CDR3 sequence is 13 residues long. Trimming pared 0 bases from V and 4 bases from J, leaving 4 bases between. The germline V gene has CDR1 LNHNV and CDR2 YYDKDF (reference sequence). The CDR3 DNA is TGTGCCACCAGCAGAGAAAGAAATCAGCCCCAGCATTTT. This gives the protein CATSRERNQPQHF.

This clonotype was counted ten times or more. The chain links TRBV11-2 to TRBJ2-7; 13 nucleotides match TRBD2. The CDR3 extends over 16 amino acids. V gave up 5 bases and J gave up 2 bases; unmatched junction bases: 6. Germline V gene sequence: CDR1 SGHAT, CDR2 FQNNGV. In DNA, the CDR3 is TGTGCCAGCAGCGACCAAACTAGCGGGGGGGCCTACGAGCAGTACTTC. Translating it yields CASSDQTSGGAYEQYF.

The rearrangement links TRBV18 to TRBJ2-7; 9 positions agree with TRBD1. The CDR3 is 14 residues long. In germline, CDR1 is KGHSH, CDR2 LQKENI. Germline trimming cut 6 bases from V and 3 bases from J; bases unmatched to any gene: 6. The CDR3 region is CASSRTGDRYEQYF. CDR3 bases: TGTGCCAGCTCCCGGACAGGGGACCGCTACGAGCAGTACTTC.

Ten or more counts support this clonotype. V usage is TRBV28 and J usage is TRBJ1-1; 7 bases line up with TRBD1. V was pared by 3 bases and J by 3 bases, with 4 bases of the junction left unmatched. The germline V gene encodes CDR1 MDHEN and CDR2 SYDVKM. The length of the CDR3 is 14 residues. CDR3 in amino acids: CASSLEGQYTEAFF. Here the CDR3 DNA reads TGTGCCAGCAGTTTGGAGGGACAGTACACTGAAGCTTTCTTT.

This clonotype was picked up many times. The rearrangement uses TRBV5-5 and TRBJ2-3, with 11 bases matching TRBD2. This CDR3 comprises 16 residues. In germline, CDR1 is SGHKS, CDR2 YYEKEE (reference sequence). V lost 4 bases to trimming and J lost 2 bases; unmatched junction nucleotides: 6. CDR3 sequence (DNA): TGTGCCAGCAGCACCCTAGCGGGGGGCCCCACAGATACGCAGTATTTT. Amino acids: CASSTLAGGPTDTQYF.

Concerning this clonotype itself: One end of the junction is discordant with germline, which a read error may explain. CDR3 residues: CASSPVRDTEACF. As DNA, the CDR3 is TGTGCCAGCTCACCAGTCAGGGACACTGAAGCTTGCTTT. V usage is TRBV18 and J usage is TRBJ1-1; D might be TRBD1 (6 bases). This CDR3 spans 13 amino acids. Germline V gene sequence: CDR1 KGHSH, CDR2 LQKENI.

This chain's CDR3 is CATSEYLAGGYTF. The CDR3 DNA reads TGTGCCACCAGTGAATACCTGGCTGGGGGCTACACCTTC. This chain links TRBV24-1 with TRBJ1-2, with D hard to call. With 4 bases removed from V and 8 bases from J, the gap between germline ends came to 13 bases. Per germline, CDR1 KGHDR and CDR2 SFDVKD. The length of the CDR3 is 13 residues.

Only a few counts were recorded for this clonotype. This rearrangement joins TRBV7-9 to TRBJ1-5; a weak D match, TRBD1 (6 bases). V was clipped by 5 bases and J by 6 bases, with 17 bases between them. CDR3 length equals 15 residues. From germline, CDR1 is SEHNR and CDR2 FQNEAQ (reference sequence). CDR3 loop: CASSLGGWDSQPQHF. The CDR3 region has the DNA TGTGCCAGCAGCCTAGGGGGATGGGACTCTCAGCCCCAGCATTTT.

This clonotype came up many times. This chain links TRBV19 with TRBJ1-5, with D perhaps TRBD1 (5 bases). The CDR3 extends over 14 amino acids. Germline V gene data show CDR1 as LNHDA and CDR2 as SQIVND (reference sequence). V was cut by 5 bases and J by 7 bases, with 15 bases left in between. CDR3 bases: TGTGCCAGTAGTCGTACAGGTACGTGGCAGCCCCAGCATTTT. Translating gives CASSRTGTWQPQHF.

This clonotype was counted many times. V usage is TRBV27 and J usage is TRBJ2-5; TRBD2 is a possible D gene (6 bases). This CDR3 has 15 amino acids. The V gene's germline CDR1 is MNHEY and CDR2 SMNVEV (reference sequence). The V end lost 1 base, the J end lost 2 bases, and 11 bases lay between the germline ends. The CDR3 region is CASSLYTSSQETQYF. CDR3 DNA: TGTGCCAGCAGTTTATATACTAGCTCACAAGAGACCCAGTACTTC.

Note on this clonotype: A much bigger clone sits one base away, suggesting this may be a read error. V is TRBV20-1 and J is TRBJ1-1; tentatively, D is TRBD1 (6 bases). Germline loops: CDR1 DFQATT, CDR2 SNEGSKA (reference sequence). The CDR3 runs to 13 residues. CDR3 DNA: TGCAGTGCTAGAAACAGGGACAACACTGAAGCTTGCTTT. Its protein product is CSARNRDNTEACF.

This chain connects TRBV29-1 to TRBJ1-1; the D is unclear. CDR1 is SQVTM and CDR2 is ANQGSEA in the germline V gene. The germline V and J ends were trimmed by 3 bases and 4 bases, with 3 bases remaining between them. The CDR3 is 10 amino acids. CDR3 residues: CSVEGTEAFF. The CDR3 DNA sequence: TGCAGCGTTGAGGGCACTGAAGCTTTCTTT.

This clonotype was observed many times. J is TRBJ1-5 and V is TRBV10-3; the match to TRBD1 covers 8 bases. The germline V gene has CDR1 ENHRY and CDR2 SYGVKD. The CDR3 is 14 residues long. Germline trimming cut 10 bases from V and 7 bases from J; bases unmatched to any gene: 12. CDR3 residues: CATRKDREEQPQHF. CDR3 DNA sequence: TGTGCCACCAGGAAGGACAGGGAGGAGCAGCCCCAGCATTTT.